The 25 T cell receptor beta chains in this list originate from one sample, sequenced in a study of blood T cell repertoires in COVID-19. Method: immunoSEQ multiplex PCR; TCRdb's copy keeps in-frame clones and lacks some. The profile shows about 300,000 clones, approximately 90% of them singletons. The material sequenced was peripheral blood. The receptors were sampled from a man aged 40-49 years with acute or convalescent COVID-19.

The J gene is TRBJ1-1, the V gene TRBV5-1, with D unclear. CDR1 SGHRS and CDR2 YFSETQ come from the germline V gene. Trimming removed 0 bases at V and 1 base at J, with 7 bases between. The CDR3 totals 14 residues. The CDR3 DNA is TGCGCCAGCAGCTTGGCCGTAGCGAACACTGAAGCTTTCTTT. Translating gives CASSLAVANTEAFF.

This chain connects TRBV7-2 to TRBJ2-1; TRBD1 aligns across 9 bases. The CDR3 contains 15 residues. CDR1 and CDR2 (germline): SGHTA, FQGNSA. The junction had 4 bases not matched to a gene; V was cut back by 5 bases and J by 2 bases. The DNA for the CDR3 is TGTGCCAGCAGCACGGACAGGGGAACCTACAATGAGCAGTTCTTC. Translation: CASSTDRGTYNEQFF.

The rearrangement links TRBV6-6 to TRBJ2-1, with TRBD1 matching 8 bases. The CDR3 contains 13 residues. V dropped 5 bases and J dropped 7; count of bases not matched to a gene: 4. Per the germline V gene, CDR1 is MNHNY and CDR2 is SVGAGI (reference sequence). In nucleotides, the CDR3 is TGTGCCAGCAGTGCACAGGGGGTGAATGAGCAGTTCTTC. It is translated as CASSAQGVNEQFF.

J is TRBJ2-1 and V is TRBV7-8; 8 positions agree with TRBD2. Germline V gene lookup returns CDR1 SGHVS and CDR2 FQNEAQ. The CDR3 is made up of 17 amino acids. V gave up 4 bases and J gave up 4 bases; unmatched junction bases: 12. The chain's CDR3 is CASSSSLAGIFYNEQFF. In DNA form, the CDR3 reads TGTGCCAGCAGCTCCTCCCTAGCGGGCATATTTTACAATGAGCAGTTCTTC.

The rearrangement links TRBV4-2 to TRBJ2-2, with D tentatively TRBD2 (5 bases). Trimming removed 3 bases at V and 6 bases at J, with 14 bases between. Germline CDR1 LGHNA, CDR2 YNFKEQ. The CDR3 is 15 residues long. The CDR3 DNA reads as TGTGCCAGCAGCCAGAGTCATGCGGGTTCCGGGGAGCTGTTTTTT. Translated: CASSQSHAGSGELFF.

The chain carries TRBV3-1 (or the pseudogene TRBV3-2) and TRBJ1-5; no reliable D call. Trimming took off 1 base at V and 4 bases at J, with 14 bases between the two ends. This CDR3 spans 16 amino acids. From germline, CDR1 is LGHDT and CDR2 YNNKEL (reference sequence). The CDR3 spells CASSQGPTSGNQPQHF. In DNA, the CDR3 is TGTGCCAGCAGCCAAGGACCCACATCAGGAAATCAGCCCCAGCATTTT.

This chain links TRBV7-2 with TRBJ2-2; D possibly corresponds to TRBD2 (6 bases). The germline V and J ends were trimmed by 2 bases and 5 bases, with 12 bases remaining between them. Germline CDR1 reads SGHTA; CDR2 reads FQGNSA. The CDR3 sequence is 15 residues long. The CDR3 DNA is TGTGCCAGCAGCTTATCCCAGGGAGGAACCGGGGAGCTGTTTTTT. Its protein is CASSLSQGGTGELFF.

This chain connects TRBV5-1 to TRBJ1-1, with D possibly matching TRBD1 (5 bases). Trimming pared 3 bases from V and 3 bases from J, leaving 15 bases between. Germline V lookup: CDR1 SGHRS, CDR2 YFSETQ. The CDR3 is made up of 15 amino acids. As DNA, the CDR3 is TGCGCCAGCAGCTCGCAGGGTCGGGGGGACACTGAAGCTTTCTTT. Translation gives CASSSQGRGDTEAFF.

Here the CDR3 DNA reads TGTGCCTGGAGCCAAGAGACAGGGGTGAAAAATGGCTACACCTTC. Translated: CAWSQETGVKNGYTF. V is TRBV30 and J is TRBJ1-2; 8 bases agree with TRBD1. CDR3 length: 15 residues. Trimming removed 3 bases from V and 6 bases from J; junction bases left unmatched: 12. Germline CDR1 is GTSNPN and CDR2 is SVGIG (reference sequence).

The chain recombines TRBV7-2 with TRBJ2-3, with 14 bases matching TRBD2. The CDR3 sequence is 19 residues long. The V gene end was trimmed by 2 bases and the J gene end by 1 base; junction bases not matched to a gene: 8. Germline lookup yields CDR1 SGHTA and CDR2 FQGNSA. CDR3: CASSLKGLAGVGGTDTQYF. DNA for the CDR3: TGTGCCAGCAGCTTAAAGGGACTAGCGGGGGTTGGGGGCACAGATACGCAGTATTTT.

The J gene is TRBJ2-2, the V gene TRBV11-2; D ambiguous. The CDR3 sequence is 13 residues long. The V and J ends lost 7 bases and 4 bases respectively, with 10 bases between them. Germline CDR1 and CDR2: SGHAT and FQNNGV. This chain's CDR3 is CASTYEFTGELFF. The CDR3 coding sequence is TGTGCCAGCACTTACGAGTTCACCGGGGAGCTGTTTTTT.

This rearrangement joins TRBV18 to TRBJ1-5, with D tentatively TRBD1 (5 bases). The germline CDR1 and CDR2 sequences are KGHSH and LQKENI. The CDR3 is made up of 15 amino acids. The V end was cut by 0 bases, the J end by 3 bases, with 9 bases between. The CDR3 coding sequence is TGTGCCAGCTCACCACCGCTGGGGCCCAATCAGCCCCAGCATTTT. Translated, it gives CASSPPLGPNQPQHF.

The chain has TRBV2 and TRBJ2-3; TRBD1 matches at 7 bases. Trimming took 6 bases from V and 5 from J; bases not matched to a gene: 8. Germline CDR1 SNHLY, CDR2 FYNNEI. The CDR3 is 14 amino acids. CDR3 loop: CASRPPGGRDTQYF. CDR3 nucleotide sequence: TGTGCCAGCAGGCCTCCAGGGGGTAGAGATACGCAGTATTTT.

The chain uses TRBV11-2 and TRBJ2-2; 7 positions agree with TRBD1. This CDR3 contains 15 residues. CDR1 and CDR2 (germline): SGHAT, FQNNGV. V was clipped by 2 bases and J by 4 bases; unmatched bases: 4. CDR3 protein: CASSLPRDSTGELFF. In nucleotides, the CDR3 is TGTGCCAGCAGCTTACCCCGGGACAGCACCGGGGAGCTGTTTTTT.

The CDR3 reads CASKAGASTGELFF. The CDR3 DNA reads TGCGCCAGCAAGGCGGGGGCTAGCACCGGGGAGCTGTTTTTT. This sequence joins TRBV5-1 and TRBJ2-2, with D perhaps TRBD2 (7 bases). Trimming left V 6 bases short and J 4 bases short, with 13 bases between. Germline V gene sequence: CDR1 SGHRS, CDR2 YFSETQ. CDR3 length: 14 amino acids.

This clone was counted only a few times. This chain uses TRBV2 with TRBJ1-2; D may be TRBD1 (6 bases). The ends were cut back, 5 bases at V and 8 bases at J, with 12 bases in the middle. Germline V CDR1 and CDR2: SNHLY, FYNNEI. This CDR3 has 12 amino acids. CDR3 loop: CASSSRGRGYTF. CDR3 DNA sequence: TGTGCCAGCAGTTCCAGGGGCCGGGGCTACACCTTC.

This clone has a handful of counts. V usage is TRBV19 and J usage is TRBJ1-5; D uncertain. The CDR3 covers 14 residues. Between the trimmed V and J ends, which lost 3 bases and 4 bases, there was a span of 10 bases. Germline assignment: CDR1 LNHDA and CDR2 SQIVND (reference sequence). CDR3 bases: TGTGCCAGTAGTATTGGACGGGGTAATCAGCCCCAGCATTTT. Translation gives CASSIGRGNQPQHF.

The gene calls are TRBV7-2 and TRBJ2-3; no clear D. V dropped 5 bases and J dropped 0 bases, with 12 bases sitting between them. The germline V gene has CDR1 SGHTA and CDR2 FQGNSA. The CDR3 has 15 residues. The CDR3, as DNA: TGTGCCAGCAGCCCAGTGACATTGAGCACAGATACGCAGTATTTT. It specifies CASSPVTLSTDTQYF.

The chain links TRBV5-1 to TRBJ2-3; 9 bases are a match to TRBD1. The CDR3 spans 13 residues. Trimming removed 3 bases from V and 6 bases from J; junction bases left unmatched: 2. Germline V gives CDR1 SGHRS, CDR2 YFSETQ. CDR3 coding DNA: TGCGCCAGCAGCTGGACAGGGGAGGATACGCAGTATTTT. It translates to CASSWTGEDTQYF.

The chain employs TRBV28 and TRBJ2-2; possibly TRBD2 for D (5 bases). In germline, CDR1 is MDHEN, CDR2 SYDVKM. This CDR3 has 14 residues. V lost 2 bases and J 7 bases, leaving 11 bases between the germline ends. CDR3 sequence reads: CASSLRGRSGELFF. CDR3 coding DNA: TGTGCCAGCAGTTTACGGGGTAGGAGCGGGGAGCTGTTTTTT. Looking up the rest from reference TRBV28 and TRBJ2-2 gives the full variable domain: DVKVTQSSRYLVKRTGEKVFLECVQDMDHENMFWYRQDPGLGLRLIYFSYDVKMKEKGDIPEGYSVSREKKERFSLILESASTNQTSMYLCASSLRGRSGELFFGEGSRLTVL.

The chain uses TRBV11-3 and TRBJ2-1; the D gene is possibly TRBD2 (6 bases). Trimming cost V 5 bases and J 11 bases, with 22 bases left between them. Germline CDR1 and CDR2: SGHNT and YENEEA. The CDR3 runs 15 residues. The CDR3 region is CASSPLGHPGGKQFF. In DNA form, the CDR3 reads TGTGCCAGCAGCCCTCTGGGCCACCCCGGAGGGAAGCAGTTCTTC.

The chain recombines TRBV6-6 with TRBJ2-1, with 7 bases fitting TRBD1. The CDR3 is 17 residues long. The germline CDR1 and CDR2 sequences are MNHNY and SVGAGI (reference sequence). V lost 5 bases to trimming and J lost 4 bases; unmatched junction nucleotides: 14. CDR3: CASSPRGKGALYNEQFF. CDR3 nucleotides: TGTGCCAGCAGTCCCCGGGGTAAGGGGGCCTTGTACAATGAGCAGTTCTTC.

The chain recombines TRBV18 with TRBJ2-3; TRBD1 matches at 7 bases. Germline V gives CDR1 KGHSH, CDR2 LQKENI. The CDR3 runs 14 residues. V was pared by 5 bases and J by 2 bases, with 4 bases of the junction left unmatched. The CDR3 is CASSDRANTDTQYF. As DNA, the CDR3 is TGTGCCAGCTCAGACAGGGCTAACACAGATACGCAGTATTTT.

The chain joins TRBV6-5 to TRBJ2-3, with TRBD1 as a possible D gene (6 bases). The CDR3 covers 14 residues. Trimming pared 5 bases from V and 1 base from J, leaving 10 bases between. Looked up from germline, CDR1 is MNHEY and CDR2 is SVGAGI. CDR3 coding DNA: TGTGCCAGCAGTAGGACAGCAGGCACAGATACGCAGTATTTT. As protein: CASSRTAGTDTQYF.

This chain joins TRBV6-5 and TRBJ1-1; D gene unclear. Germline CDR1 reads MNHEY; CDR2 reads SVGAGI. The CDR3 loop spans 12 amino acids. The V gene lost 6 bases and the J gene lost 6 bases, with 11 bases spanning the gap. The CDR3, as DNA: TGTGCCAGCAGATCCTTTGGGCCTGAAGCTTTCTTT. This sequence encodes CASRSFGPEAFF.